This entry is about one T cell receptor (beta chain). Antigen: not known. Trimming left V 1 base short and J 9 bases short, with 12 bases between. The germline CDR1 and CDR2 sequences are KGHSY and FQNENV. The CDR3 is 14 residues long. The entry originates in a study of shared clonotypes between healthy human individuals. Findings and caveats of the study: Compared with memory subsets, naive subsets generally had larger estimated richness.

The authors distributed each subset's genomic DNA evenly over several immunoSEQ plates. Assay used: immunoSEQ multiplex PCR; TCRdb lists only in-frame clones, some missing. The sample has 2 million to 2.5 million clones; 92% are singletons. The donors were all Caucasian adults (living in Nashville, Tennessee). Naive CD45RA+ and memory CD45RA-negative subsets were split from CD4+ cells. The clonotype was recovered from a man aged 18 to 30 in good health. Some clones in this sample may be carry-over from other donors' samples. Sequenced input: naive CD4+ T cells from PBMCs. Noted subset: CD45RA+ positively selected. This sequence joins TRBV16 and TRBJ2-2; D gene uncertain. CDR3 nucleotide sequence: TGTGCCAGCAGCCAATTTTTGGCAGGTTGGGAGCTGTTTTTT. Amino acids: CASSQFLAGWELFF.